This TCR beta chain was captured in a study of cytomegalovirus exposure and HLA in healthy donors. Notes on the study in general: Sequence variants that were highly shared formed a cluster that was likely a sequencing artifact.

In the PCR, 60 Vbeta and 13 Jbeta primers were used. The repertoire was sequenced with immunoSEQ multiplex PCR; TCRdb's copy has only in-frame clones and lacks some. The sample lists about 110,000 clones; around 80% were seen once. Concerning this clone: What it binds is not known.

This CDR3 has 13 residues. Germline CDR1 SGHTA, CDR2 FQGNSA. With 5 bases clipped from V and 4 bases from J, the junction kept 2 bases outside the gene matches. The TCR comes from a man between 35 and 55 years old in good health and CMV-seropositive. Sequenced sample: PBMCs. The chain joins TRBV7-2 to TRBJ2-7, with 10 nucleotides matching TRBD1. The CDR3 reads CASSGDRGYEQYF. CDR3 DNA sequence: TGTGCCAGCAGCGGGGACAGGGGTTACGAGCAGTACTTC.